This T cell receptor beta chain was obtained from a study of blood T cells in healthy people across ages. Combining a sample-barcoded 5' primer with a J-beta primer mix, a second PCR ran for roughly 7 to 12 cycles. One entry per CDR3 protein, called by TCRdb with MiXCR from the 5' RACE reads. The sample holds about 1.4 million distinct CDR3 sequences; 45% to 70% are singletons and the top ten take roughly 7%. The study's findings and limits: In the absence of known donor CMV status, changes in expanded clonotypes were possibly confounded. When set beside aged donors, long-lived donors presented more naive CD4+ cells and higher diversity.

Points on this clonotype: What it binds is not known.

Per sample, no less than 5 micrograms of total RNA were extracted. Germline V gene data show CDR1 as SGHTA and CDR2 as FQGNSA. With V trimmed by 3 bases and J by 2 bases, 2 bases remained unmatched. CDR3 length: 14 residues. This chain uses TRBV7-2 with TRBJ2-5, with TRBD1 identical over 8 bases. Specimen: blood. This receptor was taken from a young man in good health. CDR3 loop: CASSFDRGQETQYF. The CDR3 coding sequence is TGTGCCAGCAGCTTCGACAGGGGACAAGAGACCCAGTACTTC.